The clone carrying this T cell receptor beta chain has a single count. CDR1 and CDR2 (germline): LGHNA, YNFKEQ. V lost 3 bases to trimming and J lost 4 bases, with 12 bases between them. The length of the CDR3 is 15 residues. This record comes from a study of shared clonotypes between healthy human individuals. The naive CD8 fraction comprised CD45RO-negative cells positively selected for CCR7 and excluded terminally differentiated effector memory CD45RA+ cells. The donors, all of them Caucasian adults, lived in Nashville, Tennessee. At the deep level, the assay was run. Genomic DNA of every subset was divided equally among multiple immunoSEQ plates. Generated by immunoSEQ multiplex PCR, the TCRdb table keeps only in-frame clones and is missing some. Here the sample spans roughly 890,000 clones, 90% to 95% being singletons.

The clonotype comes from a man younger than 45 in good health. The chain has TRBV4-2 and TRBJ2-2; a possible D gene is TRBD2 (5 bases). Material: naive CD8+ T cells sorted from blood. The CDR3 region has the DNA TGTGCCAGCAGCCAGAGTGGGAGTGGCACCGGGGAGCTGTTTTTT. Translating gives CASSQSGSGTGELFF.